This T cell receptor (beta chain) came from a study of blood T cell repertoires in COVID-19. Study details: The samples span acute and convalescent COVID-19 from the United States, Italy and Spain.

Original analysis: The authors estimated nucleated cell counts from reference gene primer amplification. Here immunoSEQ multiplex PCR was the method, and the copy in TCRdb shows in-frame clones only, minus some. That table gives V, J and clone size, and the DNA gave D and trimming. The sample lists about 75,000 clones, approximately 79% occurring once. V dropped 4 bases and J dropped 1; count of bases not matched to a gene: 1. The germline CDR1 and CDR2 sequences are SGHDN and FVKESK. The CDR3 has 14 amino acids. The clonotype was recovered from a woman of 80 years or more with active or convalescent COVID-19. The chain combines TRBV14 with TRBJ2-4; 7 bases are a match to TRBD2. The material sequenced was peripheral blood. CDR3 DNA sequence: TGTGCCAGCAGCCCGCGGGGGGCCAAAAACATTCAGTACTTC. It translates to CASSPRGAKNIQYF.